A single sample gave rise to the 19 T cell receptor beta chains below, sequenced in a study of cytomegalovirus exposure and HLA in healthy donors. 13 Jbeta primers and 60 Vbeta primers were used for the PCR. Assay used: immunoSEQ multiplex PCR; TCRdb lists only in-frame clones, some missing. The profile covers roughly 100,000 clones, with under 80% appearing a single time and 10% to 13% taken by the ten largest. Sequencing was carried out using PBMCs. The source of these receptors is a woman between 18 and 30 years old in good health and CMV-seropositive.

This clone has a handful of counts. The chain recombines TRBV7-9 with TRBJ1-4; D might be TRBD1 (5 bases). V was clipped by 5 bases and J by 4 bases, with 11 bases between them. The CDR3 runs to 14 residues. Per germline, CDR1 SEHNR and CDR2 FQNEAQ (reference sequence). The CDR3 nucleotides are TGTGCCAGCAGCGAGTGGCAGGGTAATGAAAAACTGTTTTTT. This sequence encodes CASSEWQGNEKLFF. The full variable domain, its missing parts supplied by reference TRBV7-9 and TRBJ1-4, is DTGVSQNPRHKITKRGQNVTFRCDPISEHNRLYWYRQTLGQGPEFLTYFQNEAQLEKSRLLSDRFSAERPKGSFSTLEIQRTEQGDSAMYLCASSEWQGNEKLFFGSGTQLSVL.

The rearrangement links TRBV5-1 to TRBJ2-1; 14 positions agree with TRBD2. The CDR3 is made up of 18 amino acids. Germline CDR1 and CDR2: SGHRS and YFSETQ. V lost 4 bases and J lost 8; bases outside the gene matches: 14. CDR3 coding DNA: TGCGCCAGCAGCCCACAAAGACAGACTAGCGGGAGGGCCTATGAGCAGTTCTTC. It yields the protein CASSPQRQTSGRAYEQFF.

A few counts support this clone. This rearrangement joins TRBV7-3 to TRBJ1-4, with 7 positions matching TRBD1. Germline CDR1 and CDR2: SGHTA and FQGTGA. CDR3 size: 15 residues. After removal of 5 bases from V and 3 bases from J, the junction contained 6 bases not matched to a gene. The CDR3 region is CASSPGTAPNEKLFF. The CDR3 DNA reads TGTGCCAGCAGCCCAGGGACAGCCCCTAATGAAAAACTGTTTTTT.

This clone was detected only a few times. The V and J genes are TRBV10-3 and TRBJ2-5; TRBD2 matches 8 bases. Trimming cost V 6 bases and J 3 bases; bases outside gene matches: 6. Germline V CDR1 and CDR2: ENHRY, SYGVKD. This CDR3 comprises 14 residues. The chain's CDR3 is CAIREAGVKETQYF. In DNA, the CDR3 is TGTGCCATCAGGGAAGCGGGAGTTAAAGAGACCCAGTACTTC.

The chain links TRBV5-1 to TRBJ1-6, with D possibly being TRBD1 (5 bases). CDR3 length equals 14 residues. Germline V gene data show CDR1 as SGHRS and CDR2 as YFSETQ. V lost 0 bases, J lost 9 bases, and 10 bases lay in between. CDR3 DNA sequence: TGCGCCAGCAGCTTGGCAGGGCAGGCTTCACCCCTCCACTTT. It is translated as CASSLAGQASPLHF.

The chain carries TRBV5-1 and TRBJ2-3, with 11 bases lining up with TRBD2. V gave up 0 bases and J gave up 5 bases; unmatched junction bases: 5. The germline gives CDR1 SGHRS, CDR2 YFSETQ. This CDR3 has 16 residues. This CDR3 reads CASSLVSGGAEDTQYF. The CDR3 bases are TGCGCCAGCAGCTTGGTTAGCGGGGGGGCCGAAGATACGCAGTATTTT.

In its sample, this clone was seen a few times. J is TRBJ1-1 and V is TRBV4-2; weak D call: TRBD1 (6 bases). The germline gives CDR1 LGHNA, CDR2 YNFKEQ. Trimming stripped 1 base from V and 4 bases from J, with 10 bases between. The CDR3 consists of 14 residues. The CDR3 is CASSQGLGGTEAFF. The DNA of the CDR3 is TGTGCCAGCAGCCAAGGTTTAGGGGGCACTGAAGCTTTCTTT.

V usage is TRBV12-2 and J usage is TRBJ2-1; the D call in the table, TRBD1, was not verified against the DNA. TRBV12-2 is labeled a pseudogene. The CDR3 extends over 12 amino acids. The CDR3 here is CASRLMGCEQFF. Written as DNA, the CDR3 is TGTGCAAGTCGCTTGATGGGCTGCGAGCAGTTCTTC.

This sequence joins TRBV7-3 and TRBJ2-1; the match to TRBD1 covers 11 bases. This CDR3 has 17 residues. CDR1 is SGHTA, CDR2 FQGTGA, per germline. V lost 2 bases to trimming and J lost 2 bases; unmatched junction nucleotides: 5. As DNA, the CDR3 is TGTGCCAGCAGCTTAGTTGGGGGACAGGGGGCCTACAATGAGCAGTTCTTC. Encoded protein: CASSLVGGQGAYNEQFF.

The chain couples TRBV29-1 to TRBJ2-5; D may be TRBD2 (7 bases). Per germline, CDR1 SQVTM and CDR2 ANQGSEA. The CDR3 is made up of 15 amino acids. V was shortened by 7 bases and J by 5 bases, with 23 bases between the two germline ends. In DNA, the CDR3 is TGCAGCGCTCCGCGGGGGTGGGGGCGAGGGGAGACCCAGTACTTC. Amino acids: CSAPRGWGRGETQYF.

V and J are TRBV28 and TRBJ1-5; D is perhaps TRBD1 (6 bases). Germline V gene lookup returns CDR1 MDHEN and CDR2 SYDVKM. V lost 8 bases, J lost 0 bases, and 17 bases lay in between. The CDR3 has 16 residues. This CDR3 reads CASGEAQGYSNQPQHF. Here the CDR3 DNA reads TGTGCCAGCGGTGAAGCACAGGGTTATAGCAATCAGCCCCAGCATTTT.

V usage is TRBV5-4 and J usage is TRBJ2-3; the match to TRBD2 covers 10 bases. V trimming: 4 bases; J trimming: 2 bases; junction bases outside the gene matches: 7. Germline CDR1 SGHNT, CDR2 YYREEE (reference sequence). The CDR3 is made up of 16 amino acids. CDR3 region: CASSREGLAHTDTQYF. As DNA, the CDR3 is TGTGCCAGCAGCCGAGAGGGACTAGCGCACACAGATACGCAGTATTTT.

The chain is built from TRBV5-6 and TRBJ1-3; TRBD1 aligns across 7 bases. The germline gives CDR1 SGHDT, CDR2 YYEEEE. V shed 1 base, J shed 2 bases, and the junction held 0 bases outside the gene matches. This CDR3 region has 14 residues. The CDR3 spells CASSLTGAGNTIYF. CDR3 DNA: TGTGCCAGCAGCTTGACAGGGGCTGGAAACACCATATATTTT.

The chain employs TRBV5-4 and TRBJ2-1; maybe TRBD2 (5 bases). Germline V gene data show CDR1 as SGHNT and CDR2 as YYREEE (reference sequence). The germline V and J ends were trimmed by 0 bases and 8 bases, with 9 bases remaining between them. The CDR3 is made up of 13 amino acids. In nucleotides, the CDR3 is TGTGCCAGCAGCTTGGATCCGGAGGATGAGCAGTTCTTC. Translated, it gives CASSLDPEDEQFF.

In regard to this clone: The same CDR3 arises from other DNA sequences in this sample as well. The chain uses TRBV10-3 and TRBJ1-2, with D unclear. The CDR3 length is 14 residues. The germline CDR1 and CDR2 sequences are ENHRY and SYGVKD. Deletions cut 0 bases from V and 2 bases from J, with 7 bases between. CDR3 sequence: CAISESTGNYGYTF. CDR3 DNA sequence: TGTGCCATCAGTGAGTCCACGGGAAACTATGGCTACACCTTC.

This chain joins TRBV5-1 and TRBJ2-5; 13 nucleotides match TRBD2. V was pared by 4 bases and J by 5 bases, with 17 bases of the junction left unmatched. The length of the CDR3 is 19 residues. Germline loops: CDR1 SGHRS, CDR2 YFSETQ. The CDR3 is CASSLHVGLAGARGETQYF. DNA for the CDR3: TGCGCCAGCAGCCTCCATGTAGGACTAGCGGGAGCCCGGGGGGAGACCCAGTACTTC.

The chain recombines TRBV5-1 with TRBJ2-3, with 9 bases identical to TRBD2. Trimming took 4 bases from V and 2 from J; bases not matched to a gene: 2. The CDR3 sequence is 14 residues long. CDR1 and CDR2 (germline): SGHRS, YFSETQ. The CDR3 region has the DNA TGCGCCAGCAGCCTAGCGGGGATCACAGATACGCAGTATTTT. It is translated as CASSLAGITDTQYF.

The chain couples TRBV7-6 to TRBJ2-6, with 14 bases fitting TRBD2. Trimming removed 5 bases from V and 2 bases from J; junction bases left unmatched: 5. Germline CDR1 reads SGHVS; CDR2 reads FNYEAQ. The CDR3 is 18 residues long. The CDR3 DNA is TGTGCCAGCAGCCCGGGACTAGCGGGAGTAACTGGGGCCAACGTCCTGACTTTC. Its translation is CASSPGLAGVTGANVLTF.

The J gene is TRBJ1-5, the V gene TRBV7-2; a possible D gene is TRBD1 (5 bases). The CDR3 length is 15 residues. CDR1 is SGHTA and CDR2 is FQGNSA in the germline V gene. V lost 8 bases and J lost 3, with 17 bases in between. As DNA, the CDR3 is TGTGCCAGCGGATCCGGGACTCGGGACAATCAGCCCCAGCATTTT. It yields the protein CASGSGTRDNQPQHF.